Following are 2 T cell receptor beta chains from one sample sequenced in a study of vaccination and CD4 T cells after COVID-19. The Oncomine TCR Beta short-read assay was what sequenced the DNA obtained from cultured CD4+ T cells. From CD4+ T cells that had been cultured, genomic DNA was extracted. TCRdb reanalysed the PCR reads using MiXCR and keeps one entry per CDR3 protein. The repertoire consists of just over 7,500 distinct CDR3 sequences, with about 30% occurring once and the leading ten covering roughly an eighth. Treatment specified: approximately 11-day PBMC culture with coronavirus spike peptide pools or control peptides (ViraFEST assay). One should note that the unexposed donor's CD4+ T cells were collected before the COVID-19 pandemic (2011-2018). These receptors have no identified antigens. The sample comprised CD4+ T cells from blood, cultured in vitro. These receptors originate from a human donor in good health.

The J gene is TRBJ1-2, the V gene TRBV5-4, with D unresolved. The CDR3 is 15 amino acids. The V gene lost 0 bases and the J gene lost 3 bases, with 12 bases spanning the gap. Germline CDR1 reads SGHNT; CDR2 reads YYREEE (reference sequence). The CDR3 DNA reads TGTGCCAGCAGCTTGGGGCGAGCCGAGGACTATGGCTACACCTTC. Translated: CASSLGRAEDYGYTF.

About this clonotype itself: Compared with germline, one end of the junction differs, possibly owing to a read error. This rearrangement joins TRBV20-1 to TRBJ2-3, with D hard to call. CDR3 length: 11 residues. The V gene's germline CDR1 is DFQATT and CDR2 SNEGSKA (reference sequence). This chain's CDR3 is CSVLSTDTRYF. Written as DNA, the CDR3 is TGCAGTGTGCTTAGCACAGATACGCGGTATTTT.